This T cell receptor beta chain appears in the sequencing data of a study of kidney transplant recipient with SARS-CoV-2 infection. Per germline, CDR1 DFQATT and CDR2 SNEGSKA (reference sequence). V lost 5 bases, J lost 4 bases, and 9 bases lay in between. This CDR3 has 12 residues. TCRdb passed the reads through MiXCR, listing each CDR3 protein once. The top ten clones hold less than 8.5% of a sample with about 240,000 distinct CDR3 sequences, around 26% of them seen once. This clonotype was detected only a few times. The sequence was obtained from a male patient between 25 and 39 years old who had COVID-19 and was a kidney transplant recipient. The graft donor may have contributed some T cells. Sequencing was performed on a blood sample, taken at baseline and on day 111 from a kidney transplant recipient. The chain employs TRBV20-1 and TRBJ1-5, with D unresolved. CDR3 sequence: CSAGSSNQPQHF. The CDR3 coding sequence is TGCAGTGCTGGGTCTTCTAATCAGCCCCAGCATTTT.